The 22 T cell receptor beta chains below were found in one sample sequenced in a study of shared clonotypes between healthy human individuals. TCRdb's copy holds only in-frame clones and misses some; the assay was immunoSEQ multiplex PCR. Counted here are about 470,000 clones, around 75% occurring once; the ten biggest clones make up around 13%. Material for sequencing was PBMCs. These receptors all come from a woman in her forties in good health. Some clones in this sample may be carry-over from other donors' samples.

This clone has only one observation. The chain combines TRBV5-1 with TRBJ2-5; D is possibly TRBD1 (5 bases). V was clipped by 7 bases and J by 1 base, with 17 bases between them. The CDR3 totals 15 residues. The germline CDR1 and CDR2 sequences are SGHRS and YFSETQ. For the CDR3, the DNA is TGCGCCAGCTGGCAGGGCCGGAGTTCCCAAGAGACCCAGTACTTC. Its translation is CASWQGRSSQETQYF. The full variable domain, rest sourced from reference TRBV5-1 and TRBJ2-5, is KAGVTQTPRYLIKTRGQQVTLSCSPISGHRSVSWYQQTPGQGLQFLFEYFSETQRNKGNFPGRFSGRQFSNSRSEMNVSTLELGDSALYLCASWQGRSSQETQYFGPGTRLLVL.

This clone was detected only once. This sequence joins TRBV7-2 and TRBJ2-7; 8 nucleotides agree with TRBD2. The CDR3 loop spans 14 amino acids. Germline V gene data show CDR1 as SGHTA and CDR2 as FQGNSA. With 5 bases clipped from V and 7 bases from J, the junction kept 10 bases outside the gene matches. Here the CDR3 DNA reads TGTGCCAGCAGCCAGCGGACTAGCTCGGGTGAGCAGTACTTC. It translates to CASSQRTSSGEQYF.

The gene calls are TRBV5-3 and TRBJ1-1; D not resolved. TRBV5-3 is designated an ORF whose function remains uncertain. This CDR3 spans 11 amino acids. V lost 4 bases to trimming and J lost 5 bases, with 6 bases between them. CDR3 in amino acids: CARSRRTEAFF. The CDR3 nucleotides read TGTGCCAGAAGCCGACGAACTGAAGCTTTCTTT.

The J gene is TRBJ2-7, the V gene TRBV6-1; 9 nucleotides agree with TRBD2. Germline-derived CDR1 and CDR2 are MNHNS and SASEGT. After removal of 0 bases from V and 2 bases from J, the junction contained 2 bases not matched to a gene. CDR3 length equals 15 residues. DNA of the CDR3: TGTGCCAGCAGTGAAGCTAGGACTAGCGCCTACGAGCAGTACTTC. This translates into CASSEARTSAYEQYF.

The chain links TRBV2 to TRBJ2-5; 11 bases are shared with TRBD2. Per germline, CDR1 SNHLY and CDR2 FYNNEI. V trimming: 8 bases; J trimming: 1 base; junction bases outside the gene matches: 6. The CDR3 consists of 15 residues. This CDR3 reads CASSRTSGLQETQYF. The CDR3 coding sequence is TGTGCCAGCTCCCGGACTAGCGGGCTCCAAGAGACCCAGTACTTC.

The gene calls are TRBV6-1 and TRBJ2-1; D gene uncertain. The length of the CDR3 is 14 residues. The V end was cut by 6 bases, the J end by 5 bases, with 14 bases between. Germline CDR1 MNHNS, CDR2 SASEGT. CDR3 DNA: TGTGCCAGCAGGACTGGTAAGGGAAACAATGAGCAGTTCTTC. Its translation is CASRTGKGNNEQFF.

The sample holds a few counts of this clone. The chain links TRBV29-1 to TRBJ1-1, with D hard to call. Trimming cost V 0 bases and J 0 bases, with 5 bases left between them. Germline assignment: CDR1 SQVTM and CDR2 ANQGSEA. CDR3 size: 13 residues. The CDR3 loop is CSVEDLMNTEAFF. The CDR3 nucleotides are TGCAGCGTTGAAGATTTGATGAACACTGAAGCTTTCTTT.

The V gene is TRBV7-2, the J gene TRBJ2-1; D uncertain. This CDR3 has 15 residues. V lost 1 base and J 6 bases, leaving 13 bases between the germline ends. CDR1 is SGHTA and CDR2 is FQGNSA in the germline V gene. This chain's CDR3 is CASSLDRLGFNEQFF. CDR3 nucleotide sequence: TGTGCCAGCAGCTTAGATAGGTTGGGCTTCAATGAGCAGTTCTTC.

This clone was recorded only once. The V call is TRBV7-2, the J call TRBJ1-2; 12 bases align to TRBD1. Trimming took 3 bases from V and 6 from J; bases not matched to a gene: 5. Germline CDR1 reads SGHTA; CDR2 reads FQGNSA. CDR3 length: 15 residues. As DNA, the CDR3 is TGTGCCAGCAGCTTTTCCGGGACAGGGGGCGATGGCTACACCTTC. It encodes CASSFSGTGGDGYTF.

The chain couples TRBV18 to TRBJ2-7; TRBD1 matches 7 bases. CDR3 length: 14 residues. Germline V gives CDR1 KGHSH, CDR2 LQKENI. Germline trimming cut 6 bases from V and 0 bases from J; bases unmatched to any gene: 5. The CDR3 sequence: CASSPDRNSYEQYF. The CDR3 DNA is TGTGCCAGCTCCCCGGACAGGAACTCCTACGAGCAGTACTTC.

V is TRBV7-8 and J is TRBJ2-1, with no clear D. CDR3 size: 11 residues. Germline V gene lookup returns CDR1 SGHVS and CDR2 FQNEAQ. V dropped 1 base and J dropped 9 bases, with 4 bases sitting between them. CDR3 sequence: CASSLGSEQFF. The CDR3 DNA is TGTGCCAGCAGCTTAGGCAGTGAGCAGTTCTTC.

This chain links TRBV19 with TRBJ2-4; tentatively, D is TRBD2 (6 bases). Trimming cost V 2 bases and J 7 bases, with 24 bases left between them. In germline, CDR1 is LNHDA, CDR2 SQIVND (reference sequence). The CDR3 runs 18 residues. The CDR3 coding sequence is TGTGCCAGTAGTATATCGGGTGTCGGGTTGGGGGGTCTGAACATTCAGTACTTC. This sequence encodes CASSISGVGLGGLNIQYF.

Comment on this clone: The sample has other DNA sequences that encode this CDR3 too. The CDR3 DNA sequence: TGTGCCTGGAGCTCGGGACTTTACAATGAGCAGTTCTTC. Translating it yields CAWSSGLYNEQFF. The V gene is TRBV30, the J gene TRBJ2-1; D perhaps matches TRBD2 (6 bases). This CDR3 has 13 residues. Trimming shortened V by 3 bases and J by 4 bases, and 10 bases separated the two germline ends. Germline assignment: CDR1 GTSNPN and CDR2 SVGIG (reference sequence).

The chain is built from TRBV18 and TRBJ2-1; TRBD1 aligns across 10 bases. V dropped 3 bases and J dropped 6; count of bases not matched to a gene: 2. This CDR3 spans 14 amino acids. Per germline, CDR1 KGHSH and CDR2 LQKENI. DNA for the CDR3: TGTGCCAGCTCACCGTGGGACAGGGGCAATGAGCAGTTCTTC. It translates to CASSPWDRGNEQFF.

The gene calls are TRBV28 and TRBJ2-1; the D is unclear. V was cut by 2 bases and J by 7 bases, with 9 bases left in between. Germline-derived CDR1 and CDR2 are MDHEN and SYDVKM. This CDR3 has 13 amino acids. This CDR3 is CASSLPRQNEQFF. The CDR3 bases are TGTGCCAGCAGTTTACCAAGGCAGAATGAGCAGTTCTTC.

The chain joins TRBV7-2 to TRBJ2-1; 7 bases agree with TRBD2. Germline V gene lookup returns CDR1 SGHTA and CDR2 FQGNSA. The CDR3 has 14 amino acids. V lost 1 base and J lost 9; bases outside the gene matches: 6. The CDR3 region is CASSLGGRAGEQFF. CDR3 sequence (DNA): TGTGCCAGCAGCTTAGGAGGGAGGGCCGGTGAGCAGTTCTTC.

This clone was counted between two and nine times. The CDR3 is CASSSRPTGITYEQYF. CDR3 in DNA: TGTGCCAGCTCATCTCGACCGACAGGGATCACCTACGAGCAGTACTTC. The chain links TRBV18 to TRBJ2-7; 7 bases agree with TRBD1. J lost 2 bases, V lost 5 bases, and 12 bases had no gene match. There are 16 residues in the CDR3. CDR1 and CDR2 from the germline V gene are KGHSH and LQKENI.

This sequence joins TRBV5-1 and TRBJ2-1; 9 bases align to TRBD1. CDR3 length: 15 residues. Germline V CDR1 and CDR2: SGHRS, YFSETQ. The V gene end was trimmed by 0 bases and the J gene end by 6 bases; junction bases not matched to a gene: 4. The CDR3 here is CASSLAGQGGNEQFF. The CDR3, as DNA: TGCGCCAGCAGCTTGGCGGGACAGGGAGGCAATGAGCAGTTCTTC.

The V and J genes are TRBV7-9 and TRBJ1-2, with TRBD1 as a possible D gene (6 bases). Germline CDR1 reads SEHNR; CDR2 reads FQNEAQ (reference sequence). CDR3 length: 14 amino acids. V lost 1 base and J lost 8, with 14 bases in between. The CDR3 DNA is TGTGCCAGCAGCTTAGAAACAGGGCTAAAAGGCTACACCTTC. Its translation: CASSLETGLKGYTF.

The chain recombines TRBV7-6 with TRBJ2-7; D not resolved. This CDR3 region has 13 residues. Germline values: CDR1 SGHVS, CDR2 FNYEAQ. Trimming took 1 base from V and 4 from J, leaving 8 bases between them. The CDR3 reads CASSLGDGYEQYF. CDR3 DNA: TGTGCCAGCAGCTTAGGGGATGGGTACGAGCAGTACTTC.

About this clone itself: This sample also contains other DNA sequences that code for the same CDR3. The V gene is TRBV19, the J gene TRBJ2-1; D gene ambiguous. Germline lookup yields CDR1 LNHDA and CDR2 SQIVND (reference sequence). Trimming stripped 2 bases from V and 4 bases from J, with 3 bases between. This CDR3 has 12 residues. CDR3 coding DNA: TGTGCCAGTAGTATACGTTACAATGAGCAGTTCTTC. It codes for CASSIRYNEQFF.

The chain joins TRBV2 to TRBJ2-7; D might be TRBD1 or TRBD2, each matching 5 bases. The V end lost 6 bases, the J end lost 6 bases, and 15 bases lay between the germline ends. Germline CDR1 and CDR2: SNHLY and FYNNEI. The CDR3 is 13 amino acids. The CDR3: CASRTGPAREQYF. The CDR3 region has the DNA TGTGCCAGCAGGACGGGGCCTGCACGCGAGCAGTACTTC.